The sample holds one count of the clone carrying this T cell receptor beta chain. Using immunoSEQ multiplex PCR, the repertoire was profiled, and TCRdb retains in-frame clones only, with some absent. Among some 200,000 clones listed, 70% to 85% were seen once. This record comes from a study of blood T cell repertoires in COVID-19. The wider study: The United States, Italy and Spain supplied acute and convalescent COVID-19 samples.

All enrollees were about 18 to 89 years old and from under 25 US areas. CDR1 is SQVTM and CDR2 is ANQGSEA in the germline V gene. This CDR3 has 16 residues. Trimming took 4 bases from V and 7 from J; bases not matched to a gene: 10. The chain is built from TRBV29-1 and TRBJ2-3; 14 bases fit TRBD2. Sequenced sample: PBMCs or T cells enriched from blood (not recorded which). The TCR was taken from a woman aged 45-65 years who had recovered from COVID-19. This chain's CDR3 is CSVGFRLAGGPNTQYF. CDR3 sequence (DNA): TGCAGCGTTGGGTTCCGACTAGCGGGAGGGCCCAATACGCAGTATTTT.